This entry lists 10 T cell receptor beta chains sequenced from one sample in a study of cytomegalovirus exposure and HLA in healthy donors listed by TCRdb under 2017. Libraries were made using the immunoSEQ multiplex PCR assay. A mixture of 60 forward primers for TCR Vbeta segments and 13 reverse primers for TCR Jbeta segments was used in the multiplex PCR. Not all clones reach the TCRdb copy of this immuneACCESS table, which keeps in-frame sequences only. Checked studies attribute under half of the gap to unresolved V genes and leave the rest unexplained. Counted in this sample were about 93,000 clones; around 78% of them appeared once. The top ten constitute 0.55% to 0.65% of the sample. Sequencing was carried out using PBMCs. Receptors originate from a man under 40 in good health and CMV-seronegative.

As DNA, the CDR3 is TGTGCCATCCCCAGGCTAGCGGGGACCGGGGAGCTGTTTTTT. This codes for CAIPRLAGTGELFF. The V and J genes are TRBV2 and TRBJ2-2; 9 bases map to TRBD2. Germline V gene sequence: CDR1 SNHLY, CDR2 FYNNEI. This CDR3 is 14 amino acids long. V lost 10 bases to trimming and J lost 5 bases; unmatched junction nucleotides: 8.

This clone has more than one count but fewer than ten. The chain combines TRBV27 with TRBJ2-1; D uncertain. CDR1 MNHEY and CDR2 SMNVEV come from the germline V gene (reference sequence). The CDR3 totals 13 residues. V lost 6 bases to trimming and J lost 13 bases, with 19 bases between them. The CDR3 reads CASRQSNYGLQFF. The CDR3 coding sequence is TGTGCCAGCAGACAATCCAATTACGGGTTACAGTTCTTC.

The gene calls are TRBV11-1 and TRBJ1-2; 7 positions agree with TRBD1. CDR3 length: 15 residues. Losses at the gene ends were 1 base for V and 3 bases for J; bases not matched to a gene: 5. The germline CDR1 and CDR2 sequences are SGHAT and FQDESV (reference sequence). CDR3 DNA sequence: TGTGCCAGCAGCTTAGATTGGACAGGTGACTATGGCTACACCTTC. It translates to CASSLDWTGDYGYTF.

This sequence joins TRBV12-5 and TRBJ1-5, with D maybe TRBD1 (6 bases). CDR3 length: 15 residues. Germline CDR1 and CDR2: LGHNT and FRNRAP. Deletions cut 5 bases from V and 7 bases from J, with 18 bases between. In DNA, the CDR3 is TGTGCTAGTGGTCCCTCACAGGGAGAAGGGCAGCCCCAGCATTTT. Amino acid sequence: CASGPSQGEGQPQHF.

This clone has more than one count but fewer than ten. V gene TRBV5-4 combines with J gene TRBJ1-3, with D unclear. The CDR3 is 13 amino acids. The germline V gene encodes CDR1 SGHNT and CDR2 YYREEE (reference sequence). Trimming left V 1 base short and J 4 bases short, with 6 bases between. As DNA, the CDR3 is TGTGCCAGCAGCTTGAGCAGGGGAAACACCATATATTTT. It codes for CASSLSRGNTIYF.

CDR3: CATSRDLSAYEQYF. CDR3 DNA sequence: TGTGCCACCAGCAGAGATCTGTCGGCCTACGAGCAGTACTTC. This rearrangement joins TRBV15 to TRBJ2-7; D remains unclear. The CDR3 is 14 amino acids. The V gene's germline CDR1 is LNHNV and CDR2 YYDKDF (reference sequence). V shed 0 bases and J shed 2 bases, with 8 bases lying between them. Looking up the rest from reference TRBV15 and TRBJ2-7 gives the full variable domain: DAMVIQNPRYQVTQFGKPVTLSCSQTLNHNVMYWYQQKSSQAPKLLFHYYDKDFNNEADTPDNFQSRRPNTSFCFLDIRSPGLGDTAMYLCATSRDLSAYEQYFGPGTRLTVT.

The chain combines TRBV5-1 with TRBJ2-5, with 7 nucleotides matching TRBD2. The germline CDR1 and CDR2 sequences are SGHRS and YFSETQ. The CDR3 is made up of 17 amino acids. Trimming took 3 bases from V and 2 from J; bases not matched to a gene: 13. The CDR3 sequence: CASSWGGVGSSQETQYF. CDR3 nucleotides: TGCGCCAGCAGCTGGGGGGGTGTAGGGTCGTCACAAGAGACCCAGTACTTC.

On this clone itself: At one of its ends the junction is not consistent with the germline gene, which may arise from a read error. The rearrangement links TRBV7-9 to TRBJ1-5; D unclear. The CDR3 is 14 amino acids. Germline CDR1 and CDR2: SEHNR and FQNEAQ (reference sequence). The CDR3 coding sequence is TGTTCCAGCAGCTTAGCCGGGTCCAATCAGCCCCAGCATTTT. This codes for CSSSLAGSNQPQHF.

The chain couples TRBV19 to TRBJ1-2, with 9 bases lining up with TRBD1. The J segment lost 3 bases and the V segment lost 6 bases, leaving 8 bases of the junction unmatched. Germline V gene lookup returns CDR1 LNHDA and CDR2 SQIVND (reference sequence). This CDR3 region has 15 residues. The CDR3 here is CASSRQGDRDYGYTF. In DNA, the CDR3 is TGTGCCAGTAGCAGACAGGGGGATCGCGACTATGGCTACACCTTC. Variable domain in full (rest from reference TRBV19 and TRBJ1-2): DGGITQSPKYLFRKEGQNVTLSCEQNLNHDAMYWYRQDPGQGLRLIYYSQIVNDFQKGDIAEGYSVSREKKESFPLTVTSAQKNPTAFYLCASSRQGDRDYGYTFGSGTRLTVV.

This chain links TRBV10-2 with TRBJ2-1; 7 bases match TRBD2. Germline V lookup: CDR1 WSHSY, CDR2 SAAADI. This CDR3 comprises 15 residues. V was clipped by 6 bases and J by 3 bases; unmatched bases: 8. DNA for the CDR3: TGCGCCAGCAGGGCTGAGTGGGGGGGCTACAATGAGCAGTTCTTC. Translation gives CASRAEWGGYNEQFF.